The present entry profiles one TCR beta chain with its context. Antigen specificity is unknown. The sample belongs to a study of OX40 agonist ivuxolimab in advanced cancers. As for the study in general: Patients enrolled in dose escalation were diagnosed with hepatocellular carcinoma, melanoma, renal cell or head and neck cancer. Points from the study as a whole: Fewer expanded clones were found on average in CD4+ than in CD8+ T cells. Some nonresponders likewise displayed low normalized T-cell clonal expansion.

The V end was cut by 3 bases, the J end by 5 bases, with 7 bases between. The CDR3 length is 12 residues. Germline V gene data show CDR1 as SGHAT and CDR2 as FQDESV (reference sequence). Some clones are missing from TCRdb's copy, which holds only in-frame ones; the method was immunoSEQ multiplex PCR. The table has roughly 20,000 clones, 60% to 85% seen once. The sample was CD4+ or CD8+ T cells sorted from blood, taken in a trial of the OX40 agonist ivuxolimab. The chain joins TRBV11-1 to TRBJ2-5, with D unresolved. The receptor comes from an adult with an advanced solid tumor such as melanoma, head and neck, liver or kidney cancer. The CDR3, as DNA: TGTGCCAGCAGCTTGGAGAAGGAGACCCAGTACTTC. Translation: CASSLEKETQYF.